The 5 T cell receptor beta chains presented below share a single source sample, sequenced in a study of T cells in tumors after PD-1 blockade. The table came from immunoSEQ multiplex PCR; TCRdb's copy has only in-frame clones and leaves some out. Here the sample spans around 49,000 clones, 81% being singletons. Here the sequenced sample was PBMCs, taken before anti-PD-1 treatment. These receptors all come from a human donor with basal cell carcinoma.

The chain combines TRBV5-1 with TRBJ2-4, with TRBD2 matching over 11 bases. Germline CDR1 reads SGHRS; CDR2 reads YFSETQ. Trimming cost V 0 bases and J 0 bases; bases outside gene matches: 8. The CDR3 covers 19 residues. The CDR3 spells CASSLGNSGGALAKNIQYF. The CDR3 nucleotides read TGCGCCAGCAGCTTGGGTAATAGCGGGGGGGCTCTAGCCAAAAACATTCAGTACTTC.

The CDR3 nucleotides read TGTGCCAGCAGCTTACTGTGGGCTAACTATGGCTACACCTTC. It codes for CASSLLWANYGYTF. The chain joins TRBV7-9 to TRBJ1-2; D gene unclear. From germline, CDR1 is SEHNR and CDR2 FQNEAQ (reference sequence). The CDR3 is made up of 14 amino acids. V was cut by 2 bases and J by 0 bases, with 7 bases left in between.

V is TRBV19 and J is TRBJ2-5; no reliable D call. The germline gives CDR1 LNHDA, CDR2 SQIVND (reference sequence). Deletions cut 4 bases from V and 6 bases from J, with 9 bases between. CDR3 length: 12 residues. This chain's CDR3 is CASSKGWQTQYF. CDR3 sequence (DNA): TGTGCCAGTAGTAAAGGGTGGCAGACCCAGTACTTC.

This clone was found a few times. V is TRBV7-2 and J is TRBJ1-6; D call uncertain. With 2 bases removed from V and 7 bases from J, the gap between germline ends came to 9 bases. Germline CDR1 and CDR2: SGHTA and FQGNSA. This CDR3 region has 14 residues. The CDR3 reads CASSLSGGNSPLHF. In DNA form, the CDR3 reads TGTGCCAGCAGCTTATCAGGAGGGAATTCACCCCTCCACTTT.

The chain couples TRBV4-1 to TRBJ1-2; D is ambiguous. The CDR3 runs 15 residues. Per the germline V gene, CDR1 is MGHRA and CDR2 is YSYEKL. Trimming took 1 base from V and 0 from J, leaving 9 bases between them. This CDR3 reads CASSQADWANYGYTF. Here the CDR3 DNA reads TGCGCCAGCAGCCAAGCTGATTGGGCTAACTATGGCTACACCTTC.